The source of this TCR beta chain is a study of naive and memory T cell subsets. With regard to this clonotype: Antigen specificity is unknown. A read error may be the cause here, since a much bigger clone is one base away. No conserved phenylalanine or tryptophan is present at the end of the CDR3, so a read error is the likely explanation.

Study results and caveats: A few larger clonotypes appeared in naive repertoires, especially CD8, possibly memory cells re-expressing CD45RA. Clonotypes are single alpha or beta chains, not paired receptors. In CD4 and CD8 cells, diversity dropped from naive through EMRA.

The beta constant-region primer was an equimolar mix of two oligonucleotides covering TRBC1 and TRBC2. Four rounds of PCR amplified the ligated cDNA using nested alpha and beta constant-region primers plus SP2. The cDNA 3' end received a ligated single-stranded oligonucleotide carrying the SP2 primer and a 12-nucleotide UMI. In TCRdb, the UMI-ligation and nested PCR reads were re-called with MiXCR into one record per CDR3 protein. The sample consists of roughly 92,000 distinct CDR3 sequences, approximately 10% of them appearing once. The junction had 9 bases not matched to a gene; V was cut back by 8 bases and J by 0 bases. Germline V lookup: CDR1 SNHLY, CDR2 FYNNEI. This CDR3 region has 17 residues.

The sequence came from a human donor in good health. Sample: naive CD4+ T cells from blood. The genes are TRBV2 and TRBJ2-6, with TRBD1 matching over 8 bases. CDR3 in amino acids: CASRRDRTISGANVLTL. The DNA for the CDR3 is TGTGCCAGCCGGCGGGACAGGACAATCTCTGGGGCCAACGTCCTGACTTTA.